This TCR beta chain is from a study of vaccination effects on CD4 cells after COVID-19. TCRdb's table, derived via immunoSEQ multiplex PCR, lists solely in-frame clones and lacks some. The data contain 62,000 or so clones, 80% of them singletons. Regarding this clone: Antigen unknown.

Antigen-specific CD4+ T cells expanded by the ViraFEST assay with viral peptide pools were then sequenced. Subsequent to a culture period of 10 days, CD4+ T cells were isolated. Vaccine recipients had no previous SARS-CoV-2 infection; their nucleocapsid antibodies were negative. Supplemented with around 9.6 IU/ml IL-2 and approximately 10 ug/ml peptides, more than 1.5 million PBMC per well were kept in culture. The germline CDR1 and CDR2 sequences are KGHDR and SFDVKD. J gave up 7 bases and V 3 bases, and 7 bases lay outside the gene matches. The CDR3 spans 16 residues. The source of this sequence is a human donor who received a COVID-19 vaccine. Sequenced here: CD4+ T cells from PBMCs cultured with SARS-CoV-2 spike peptides, sampled before COVID-19 vaccination. The gene calls are TRBV24-1 and TRBJ2-1; 11 bases align to TRBD2. The CDR3 bases are TGTGCCACCAGTGATCCCCCGGGACTAGCGGAAAATGAGCAGTTCTTC. Amino acid sequence: CATSDPPGLAENEQFF.